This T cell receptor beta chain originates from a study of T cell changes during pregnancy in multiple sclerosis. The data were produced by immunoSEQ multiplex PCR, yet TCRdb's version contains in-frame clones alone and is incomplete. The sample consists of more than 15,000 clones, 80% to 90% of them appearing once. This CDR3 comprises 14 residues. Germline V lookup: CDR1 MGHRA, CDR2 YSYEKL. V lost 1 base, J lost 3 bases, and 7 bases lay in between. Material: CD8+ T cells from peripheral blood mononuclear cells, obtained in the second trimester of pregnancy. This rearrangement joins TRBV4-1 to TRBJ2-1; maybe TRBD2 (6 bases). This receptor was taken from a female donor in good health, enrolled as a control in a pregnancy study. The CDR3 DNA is TGCGCCAGCAGCCAAGCGGGGGTCTACAATGAGCAGTTCTTC. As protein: CASSQAGVYNEQFF.